Sequencing of this T cell receptor (beta chain) was carried out in a study of PD-1 blockade in classical Hodgkin lymphoma. Points from the study as a whole: Significantly greater TCR diversity emerged by C4D1 in CD4+ cells but not CD8+ cells.

Concerning this clone: The target antigen is unknown.

Germline CDR1 reads SGHTS; CDR2 reads YDEGEE. The CDR3 has 16 amino acids. The J segment lost 10 bases and the V segment lost 0 bases, leaving 14 bases of the junction unmatched. The repertoire was sequenced with immunoSEQ multiplex PCR; TCRdb's copy has only in-frame clones and lacks some. The sample has 40,000 to 50,000 clones; 86% are singletons. Each patient relapsed following autologous stem cell transplantation, and prior brentuximab vedotin exposure differed. Sequences were derived from peripheral blood mononuclear cells (PBMCs), sampled before the second cycle of nivolumab. This rearrangement joins TRBV5-8 to TRBJ2-5, with 8 bases identical to TRBD1. This TCR came from a human donor with classical Hodgkin lymphoma. The CDR3 DNA reads as TGTGCCAGCAGCTTGGGGGACAGGCCACCGAGGGTGGACCAGTACTTC. It yields the protein CASSLGDRPPRVDQYF.